The present T cell receptor (beta chain) was sequenced within a study of blood T cell repertoires in COVID-19. Study-wide background: The origin of the acute and convalescent COVID-19 samples was the United States, Italy and Spain.

CDR1 and CDR2 (germline): LNHNV, YYDKDF (reference sequence). V lost 4 bases, J lost 4 bases, and 10 bases lay in between. The CDR3 is made up of 13 amino acids. Libraries were prepared by immunoSEQ multiplex PCR; TCRdb keeps only in-frame clonotypes and omits some of them. The sample lists approximately 180,000 clones; approximately 80% were seen once. This sequence joins TRBV15 and TRBJ1-1, with D possibly matching TRBD1 (6 bases). The sequence came from a man aged 50 to 60 who had recovered from COVID-19. Material: PBMCs or T cells enriched from blood (not recorded which). CDR3 nucleotides: TGTGCCACCAGCACAGGGGTTCCCACTGAAGCTTTCTTT. Amino acids: CATSTGVPTEAFF.